These 11 T cell receptor beta chains came from one sample sequenced in a study of cytomegalovirus exposure and HLA in healthy donors. 60 Vbeta and 13 Jbeta primers were used in PCR. Produced via immunoSEQ multiplex PCR; TCRdb's table is partial and in-frame only. The sample consists of about 93,000 clones, approximately 72% of them appearing once. What was sequenced was PBMCs. The receptor source for this set is a woman aged 40 to 50 in good health and CMV-seronegative.

This clone appeared a single time. The chain has TRBV5-1 and TRBJ1-5, with TRBD1 identical over 9 bases. The CDR3 is 14 amino acids. Trimming cost V 4 bases and J 7 bases; bases outside gene matches: 6. Germline loops: CDR1 SGHRS, CDR2 YFSETQ. The CDR3 reads CASSPGTGIQPQHF. CDR3 DNA sequence: TGCGCCAGCAGCCCCGGGACAGGGATACAGCCCCAGCATTTT.

The sample holds a few counts of this clone. V and J are TRBV7-6 and TRBJ2-3; D may be TRBD1 (6 bases). Trimming removed 10 bases from V and 2 bases from J, with 13 bases in between. CDR3 length: 13 residues. Germline V CDR1 and CDR2: SGHVS, FNYEAQ. As DNA, the CDR3 is TGTGCCACTAGGGACAAGTACACAGATACGCAGTATTTT. Translating it yields CATRDKYTDTQYF.

This chain uses TRBV19 with TRBJ2-1, with 12 positions matching TRBD2. The germline CDR1 and CDR2 sequences are LNHDA and SQIVND (reference sequence). CDR3 length equals 16 residues. V lost 5 bases and J lost 9; bases outside the gene matches: 11. Written as DNA, the CDR3 is TGTGCCAGTAGTCACCCCGGACTAGCGGGACCCCCTGAGCAGTTCTTC. Translated: CASSHPGLAGPPEQFF.

The genes are TRBV10-1 and TRBJ2-2; possibly TRBD1 for D (5 bases). V lost 1 base to trimming and J lost 1 base, with 7 bases between them. This CDR3 is 15 amino acids long. Looked up from germline, CDR1 is WNHNN and CDR2 is SYGVQD (reference sequence). CDR3 nucleotides: TGCGCCAGCAGTGAGTTGGACAAGAACACCGGGGAGCTGTTTTTT. Its protein is CASSELDKNTGELFF.

The CDR3, as DNA: TGCGCCAGCAGCTTTGCGACAGGAAATCCTTACGAGCAGTACTTC. Residues: CASSFATGNPYEQYF. V gene TRBV5-1 combines with J gene TRBJ2-7; maybe TRBD1 (6 bases). V lost 2 bases to trimming and J lost 4 bases, with 16 bases between them. Germline V lookup: CDR1 SGHRS, CDR2 YFSETQ. CDR3 length: 15 residues.

V and J are TRBV5-1 and TRBJ2-1, with a weak D call TRBD2 (5 bases). The CDR3 loop spans 16 amino acids. The ends were cut back, 6 bases at V and 1 base at J, with 17 bases in the middle. Germline V lookup: CDR1 SGHRS, CDR2 YFSETQ. The CDR3 spells CASKEVERGSYNEQFF. In nucleotides, the CDR3 is TGCGCCAGCAAGGAGGTGGAACGCGGGTCCTACAATGAGCAGTTCTTC. The variable domain in full, completed from reference TRBV5-1 and TRBJ2-1, reads KAGVTQTPRYLIKTRGQQVTLSCSPISGHRSVSWYQQTPGQGLQFLFEYFSETQRNKGNFPGRFSGRQFSNSRSEMNVSTLELGDSALYLCASKEVERGSYNEQFFGPGTRLTVL.

This clone came up once. The V call is TRBV7-9, the J call TRBJ2-1; 16 nucleotides line up with TRBD2. Germline trimming cut 5 bases from V and 1 base from J; bases unmatched to any gene: 5. CDR3 length: 18 residues. Germline V gene data show CDR1 as SEHNR and CDR2 as FQNEAQ (reference sequence). The CDR3 sequence: CASSAPGLAGGSYNEQFF. In DNA, the CDR3 is TGTGCCAGCAGCGCCCCGGGACTAGCGGGAGGGTCCTACAATGAGCAGTTCTTC.

The chain combines TRBV29-1 with TRBJ2-5; maybe TRBD1 (5 bases). Trimming left V 2 bases short and J 4 bases short, with 20 bases between. The CDR3 consists of 16 residues. The germline CDR1 and CDR2 sequences are SQVTM and ANQGSEA. The CDR3 DNA sequence: TGCAGCGTTGAAAGGGGTCAGCGAGCAGGGTTAGAGACCCAGTACTTC. The encoded protein is CSVERGQRAGLETQYF.

This chain uses TRBV28 with TRBJ1-2, with 9 nucleotides matching TRBD1. CDR1 MDHEN and CDR2 SYDVKM come from the germline V gene. V was clipped by 2 bases and J by 5 bases; unmatched bases: 9. The CDR3 is 16 amino acids. For the CDR3, the DNA is TGTGCCAGCAGTTTAGGGACAGGGTTGATTGGGTATGGCTACACCTTC. Amino acids: CASSLGTGLIGYGYTF.

This sequence joins TRBV5-1 and TRBJ1-1, with D unclear. The CDR3 totals 14 residues. The germline CDR1 and CDR2 sequences are SGHRS and YFSETQ. The V gene lost 0 bases and the J gene lost 3 bases, with 9 bases spanning the gap. The CDR3 sequence: CASSLGPGDTEAFF. The CDR3 nucleotides read TGCGCCAGCAGCTTGGGCCCGGGTGACACTGAAGCTTTCTTT. The full variable domain, completed using reference TRBV5-1 and TRBJ1-1, is KAGVTQTPRYLIKTRGQQVTLSCSPISGHRSVSWYQQTPGQGLQFLFEYFSETQRNKGNFPGRFSGRQFSNSRSEMNVSTLELGDSALYLCASSLGPGDTEAFFGQGTRLTVV.

The CDR3 spells CAQLGGGTNEKLFF. CDR3 coding DNA: TGTGCCCAACTAGGGGGGGGAACTAATGAAAAACTGTTTTTT. This sequence joins TRBV2 and TRBJ1-4; D may be TRBD1 (6 bases). The CDR3 spans 14 residues. Germline lookup yields CDR1 SNHLY and CDR2 FYNNEI. V was clipped by 11 bases and J by 1 base, with 14 bases between them.